The 26 T cell receptor beta chains below all came from one sample that was sequenced in a study of T cells in Graves' hyperthyroidism and ophthalmopathy. Amplified TCR beta CDR3 regions came from RNA transcripts. The primer set for the first-round RT-PCR of the TCR CDR3 was HTBI. TCRdb processed the multiplex PCR reads anew with MiXCR; each CDR3 protein has one entry. Of about 400,000 distinct CDR3 sequences detected, 14% to 15% appear once; the ten largest clones hold about 31%. Sequenced: blood. Receptors were obtained from a young woman with Graves' hyperthyroidism.

This clonotype was observed at least ten times. V gene TRBV29-1 combines with J gene TRBJ2-3, with 7 bases lining up with TRBD1. V shed 2 bases, J shed 1 base, and the junction held 0 bases outside the gene matches. The germline V gene encodes CDR1 SQVTM and CDR2 ANQGSEA. CDR3 size: 13 residues. Here the CDR3 DNA reads TGCAGCGTTGAAACAGGGGGCACAGATACGCAGTATTTT. It encodes CSVETGGTDTQYF.

The chain uses TRBV29-1 and TRBJ2-5, with a tentative D call TRBD1 (6 bases). V lost 0 bases and J lost 6, with 20 bases in between. CDR1 SQVTM and CDR2 ANQGSEA come from the germline V gene. CDR3 size: 16 residues. The CDR3 loop is CSVEDSRTRGLQTQYF. CDR3 nucleotide sequence: TGCAGCGTTGAAGACTCGCGGACCAGGGGTTTGCAGACCCAGTACTTC.

This clonotype came up many times. The chain has TRBV12-5 and TRBJ1-1, with 8 bases aligning to TRBD1. Germline V CDR1 and CDR2: LGHNT, FRNRAP. This CDR3 region has 15 residues. V trimming: 2 bases; J trimming: 4 bases; junction bases outside the gene matches: 6. CDR3 DNA sequence: TGTGCTAGTGGTTTGACCCAGGGGGCGCGCACTGAAGCTTTCTTT. The encoded protein is CASGLTQGARTEAFF.

This sequence joins TRBV28 and TRBJ2-1; D unclear. The ends were cut back, 5 bases at V and 2 bases at J, with 10 bases in the middle. Germline CDR1 and CDR2: MDHEN and SYDVKM. The CDR3 totals 14 residues. CDR3 protein: CASSGPGPYNEQFF. DNA of the CDR3: TGTGCCAGCAGTGGACCTGGACCCTACAATGAGCAGTTCTTC.

This clonotype was found a few times. A much larger clone is a single base away; this may be a read error. The chain is built from TRBV12-3 or TRBV12-4 and TRBJ1-2; D unclear. The CDR3 length is 17 residues. V lost 11 bases and J 8 bases, leaving 33 bases between the germline ends. CDR3: CAGYEGGSVRRYSGYTF. CDR3 DNA sequence: TGTGCCGGCTACGAAGGAGGGTCCGTCCGTCGCTATTCCGGCTACACCTTC.

This clonotype was counted between two and nine times. The V and J genes are TRBV27 and TRBJ2-2; TRBD2 agrees at 7 bases. Germline lookup yields CDR1 MNHEY and CDR2 SMNVEV (reference sequence). V lost 2 bases to trimming and J lost 3 bases; unmatched junction nucleotides: 6. This CDR3 has 16 amino acids. Written as DNA, the CDR3 is TGTGCCAGCAGTTTACTTCGTGCGGGAGACACCGGGGAGCTGTTTTTT. Its protein product is CASSLLRAGDTGELFF.

This clonotype was recorded a few times. The CDR3 region has the DNA TGTGCCAGCAGCTGGGGAGCGGGCGGGGAGCTGTTTTTT. Translated: CASSWGAGGELFF. The chain has TRBV7-9 and TRBJ2-2; D is perhaps TRBD2 (6 bases). The V end lost 4 bases, the J end lost 7 bases, and 10 bases lay between the germline ends. The CDR3 is made up of 13 amino acids. CDR1 and CDR2 from the germline V gene are SEHNR and FQNEAQ (reference sequence).

The chain joins TRBV25-1 to TRBJ2-7, with 7 bases matching TRBD1. CDR1 MGHDK and CDR2 SYGVNS come from the germline V gene. Germline trimming cut 1 base from V and 6 bases from J; bases unmatched to any gene: 9. CDR3 length: 15 residues. This CDR3 reads CASSESTGQKGEQYF. DNA for the CDR3: TGTGCCAGCAGTGAATCGACGGGACAGAAGGGCGAGCAGTACTTC.

The rearrangement uses TRBV28 and TRBJ2-4, with D unclear. CDR3 length equals 15 residues. From germline, CDR1 is MDHEN and CDR2 SYDVKM. V shed 5 bases and J shed 0 bases, with 11 bases lying between them. The CDR3 reads CASSPQTLAKNIQYF. DNA of the CDR3: TGTGCCAGCAGTCCTCAGACCCTAGCCAAAAACATTCAGTACTTC.

The rearrangement links TRBV7-9 to TRBJ2-2; D not certain. The CDR3 totals 15 residues. V lost 1 base and J 4 bases, leaving 10 bases between the germline ends. Germline CDR1 is SEHNR and CDR2 is FQNEAQ (reference sequence). The CDR3 nucleotides are TGTGCCAGCAGCTTAGATCGGCATATCACCGGGGAGCTGTTTTTT. It translates to CASSLDRHITGELFF.

This clonotype has just a few counts. The gene calls are TRBV5-1 and TRBJ1-2; D is uncertain. V was shortened by 5 bases and J by 0 bases, with 8 bases between the two germline ends. There are 13 residues in the CDR3. The germline V gene encodes CDR1 SGHRS and CDR2 YFSETQ. The DNA of the CDR3 is TGCGCCAGCAGACCGGATTCTAACTATGGCTACACCTTC. This gives the protein CASRPDSNYGYTF.

The rearrangement links TRBV14 to TRBJ2-7; 13 nucleotides match TRBD2. V lost 1 base and J lost 3; bases outside the gene matches: 15. CDR1 SGHDN and CDR2 FVKESK come from the germline V gene. The CDR3 contains 20 residues. The CDR3 region has the DNA TGTGCCAGCAGCCAAGGTACACCGGGACTAGCGGGATGGAGGTTCTACGAGCAGTACTTC. This translates into CASSQGTPGLAGWRFYEQYF.

Many counts were recorded for this clonotype. The V and J genes are TRBV29-1 and TRBJ2-3; 9 bases match TRBD1. J gave up 3 bases and V 1 base, and 8 bases lay outside the gene matches. There are 16 residues in the CDR3. Germline CDR1 is SQVTM and CDR2 is ANQGSEA. The CDR3 is CSVEGGTGRETDTQYF. The CDR3 nucleotides read TGCAGCGTTGAAGGGGGGACAGGGAGGGAGACAGATACGCAGTATTTT.

This clonotype was observed at least ten times. This chain connects TRBV6-5 to TRBJ2-1; D unclear. The V gene's germline CDR1 is MNHEY and CDR2 SVGAGI. This CDR3 comprises 15 residues. Trimming shortened V by 2 bases and J by 2 bases, and 10 bases separated the two germline ends. The CDR3 reads CASSYGRNTYNEQFF. The CDR3 DNA sequence: TGTGCCAGCAGTTACGGTCGGAACACCTACAATGAGCAGTTCTTC.

The V and J genes are TRBV9 and TRBJ2-3; 7 bases map to TRBD2. Germline CDR1 reads SGDLS; CDR2 reads YYNGEE. The CDR3 sequence is 15 residues long. V lost 4 bases and J lost 2; bases outside the gene matches: 7. The CDR3 DNA reads as TGTGCCAGCAGCTTTAGCGGGTCTCCCACAGATACGCAGTATTTT. It specifies CASSFSGSPTDTQYF.

This clonotype occurred many times. The DNA for the CDR3 is TGTGCCAGCAACCCTAGCGGGAGGGCCTACAATGAGCAGTTCTTC. It is translated as CASNPSGRAYNEQFF. The chain couples TRBV6-1 to TRBJ2-1; 12 bases fit TRBD2. Germline loops: CDR1 MNHNS, CDR2 SASEGT. V was clipped by 7 bases and J by 2 bases; unmatched bases: 3. The CDR3 has 15 residues.

This clonotype was seen more than once but under ten times. The V and J genes are TRBV5-1 and TRBJ2-7, with 8 bases that match TRBD2. V gave up 0 bases and J gave up 5 bases; unmatched junction bases: 7. Germline V gene lookup returns CDR1 SGHRS and CDR2 YFSETQ. The CDR3 spans 15 residues. CDR3 coding DNA: TGCGCCAGCAGCTTGGCCGCGGGAGGAGCACACGAGCAGTACTTC. It specifies CASSLAAGGAHEQYF.

This clonotype was counted a few times. V is TRBV7-9 and J is TRBJ2-5; 11 bases fit TRBD2. V trimming: 2 bases; J trimming: 5 bases; junction bases outside the gene matches: 7. CDR3 length: 16 amino acids. Looked up from germline, CDR1 is SEHNR and CDR2 is FQNEAQ (reference sequence). The DNA for the CDR3 is TGTGCCAGCAGCTTACCTGCTAGCGGGAGGTATGAGACCCAGTACTTC. It translates to CASSLPASGRYETQYF.

This clonotype was found many times. The genes are TRBV2 and TRBJ2-1; 10 bases map to TRBD2. CDR3 length: 16 residues. Germline V CDR1 and CDR2: SNHLY, FYNNEI. The J segment lost 7 bases and the V segment lost 3 bases, leaving 9 bases of the junction unmatched. The CDR3: CASSEKSGRAVNEQFF. The CDR3 nucleotides are TGTGCCAGCAGTGAGAAAAGCGGGAGGGCCGTGAATGAGCAGTTCTTC.

The sample holds many counts of this clonotype. CDR3 sequence: CASSLGQGPLQETQYF. DNA of the CDR3: TGTGCCAGCAGCTTAGGACAGGGACCCCTCCAAGAGACCCAGTACTTC. The chain links TRBV11-2 to TRBJ2-5; TRBD1 matches 7 bases. The CDR3 has 16 amino acids. Unmatched junction bases numbered 6, after V lost 1 base and J lost 1 base. Per germline, CDR1 SGHAT and CDR2 FQNNGV.

A note on this clonotype: A much larger clone differs from this one at a single base, so this may be a read error. The chain recombines TRBV27 with TRBJ2-7; 7 positions match TRBD2. V shed 0 bases, J shed 7 bases, and the junction held 15 bases outside the gene matches. The CDR3 runs 17 residues. Per the germline V gene, CDR1 is MNHEY and CDR2 is SMNVEV (reference sequence). CDR3 sequence: CASSLSILLAASDEQYF. CDR3 nucleotides: TGTGCCAGCAGTTTATCGATCTTGCTAGCGGCAAGCGATGAGCAGTACTTC.

The table lists this clonotype with a count of one. Being one base from a much bigger clone, this may be a read error. The genes are TRBV5-1 and TRBJ1-4; D uncertain. Germline loops: CDR1 SGHRS, CDR2 YFSETQ. The CDR3 length is 15 residues. CDR3 region: CASSFHRATNETLFF. CDR3 sequence (DNA): TGCGCCAGCAGCTTCCATCGAGCAACTAATGAAACACTGTTTTTT.

Points on this clonotype: A much larger clone lies one base from this, so it may be a read error. The chain is built from TRBV15 and TRBJ2-3, with TRBD2 as a possible D gene (5 bases). The V gene's germline CDR1 is LNHNV and CDR2 YYDKDF (reference sequence). The CDR3 covers 15 residues. This CDR3 reads CATSRDAASTDTRYF. CDR3 DNA sequence: TGTGCCACCAGCAGAGATGCTGCTAGCACAGATACGCGGTATTTT.

The table lists this clonotype with a few counts. The chain links TRBV30 to TRBJ2-7, with D possibly matching TRBD2 (6 bases). The V end was cut by 2 bases, the J end by 9 bases, with 8 bases between. CDR1 and CDR2 from the germline V gene are GTSNPN and SVGIG (reference sequence). This CDR3 has 10 amino acids. CDR3 in amino acids: CAWSSGVQYF. CDR3 in DNA: TGTGCCTGGAGTTCGGGAGTGCAGTACTTC.

This clonotype was counted at least ten times. The genes are TRBV28 and TRBJ1-4; 7 bases are shared with TRBD1. J lost 4 bases, V lost 4 bases, and 6 bases had no gene match. The CDR3 runs to 15 residues. Germline V gene lookup returns CDR1 MDHEN and CDR2 SYDVKM. The chain's CDR3 is CASSSSGQINEKLFF. The CDR3 DNA is TGTGCCAGCAGTTCCTCGGGACAGATTAATGAAAAACTGTTTTTT.

This clonotype was found many times. The V and J genes are TRBV27 and TRBJ2-3, with D perhaps matching TRBD2 (6 bases). Germline CDR1 and CDR2: MNHEY and SMNVEV (reference sequence). V lost 7 bases and J lost 5, with 22 bases in between. The CDR3 is 16 amino acids. CDR3 coding DNA: TGTGCCAGCATGGGGGGAGGTCTGGGTGAGGAAGATACGCAGTATTTT. Protein sequence: CASMGGGLGEEDTQYF.